This TCR beta chain was profiled in a study of T cells after yellow fever vaccination (dated by TCRdb to between 2018 and 2021). Study-level background: The SMART-Seq v4 Ultra Low Input RNA kit was used to prepare libraries from fractions with low cell numbers. To follow T-cell clones before and after both primary and booster YFV17D yellow fever vaccination, bulk TCR alpha and beta repertoires underwent longitudinal sequencing. Blood was drawn at multiple timepoints before and after primary and secondary immunization, with bulk PBMC replicates and cell subsets isolated. Two healthy male donors made up the cohort, one aged 18 to 29 years and the other aged 30 to 39 years.

Including cysteine and phenylalanine, the CDR3 has 17 amino acids. Left in the record is the CDR3 DNA by itself, 51 bases read in frame from the first base. V is trimmed back by 5 bases and J by 0 bases, and the junction contains 9 bases that no gene match accounts for. Study-wide conclusions, independent of this receptor: A small fraction of clonotypes showed up in both the CD4 and CD8 compartments, probably as a result of convergent recombination. After the booster, most clones that had expanded after primary vaccination were detected again (around 96% of CD4 and over 75% of CD8), suggesting broad maintenance of memory. Computational filtering was required because FACS-sorted repertoires could contain abundant contaminating clonotypes from the bulk population. The secondary T-cell response was found to be weaker but faster than the primary response, with a peak reached on day 5 rather than on day 15. Only a couple of donors were included in the study, so the extent to which the findings can be generalized is limited.

This specimen's treatment or condition label, interpreted: live attenuated yellow fever vaccine strain. Two biological replicates of bulk PBMCs were collected at each blood-draw timepoint. PBMCs were isolated from peripheral blood using a standard Ficoll-Paque protocol. TriZol was used to extract RNA from bulk PBMCs, from CD4 and CD8 fractions, and from dextramer-positive and dextramer-negative fractions. Regarding this clonotype: Its antigen is unknown. It has no much larger one-base neighbor in the sample; base qualities were not kept.

TCR cDNA was synthesized by 5'RACE template switching, which introduced a universal primer site and unique molecular identifiers. cDNA synthesis was primed from both the TCR alpha and TCR beta constant segments. Two PCR steps were used to amplify libraries, with sample barcodes and sequencing adapters being added in the second step. Sequencing of libraries was done on Illumina HiSeq 2500 (2x100 bp) or NovaSeq (2x150 bp). The authors' pipeline ran thus. Demultiplexing of reads and collapsing into UMI consensus sequences were performed with MIGEC, and V(D)J alignment was carried out with MiXCR. Clonotypes responding to the vaccine were identified with edgeR on replicate PBMC samples, with the criteria of FDR below 0.01 and a log2 fold change above 5 up to day 15. Bulk clonotypes were assigned CD4 or CD8 identity according to which sequenced CD4 or CD8 repertoire held them at higher abundance. Using fastp trimming at Q25 and MiXCR clonotype assembly, TCRdb reanalyzed the public sequencing data and kept in-frame beta chains. One record per CDR3 amino acid sequence lists the most common genes and DNA. TCRdb, rather than the study authors, made the V and J calls. This sample comprises roughly 520,000 distinct CDR3 sequences, just over 20% of them detected only once. The ten largest account for roughly 16% of the sample.

The receptor was isolated from a man between 18 and 29 years old who received the YFV17D yellow fever vaccine. Sequencing was performed on PBMCs, taken less than 25 days after the first yellow fever vaccination. The chain is made from TRBV12-3 or TRBV12-4 and TRBJ1-3, and 8 junction bases match TRBD1. The DNA sequence is as follows: TGTGCCAGCAGTCGAGAACAGGGGGGACTCTCTGGAAACACCATATATTTT. Its product reads: CASSREQGGLSGNTIYF.